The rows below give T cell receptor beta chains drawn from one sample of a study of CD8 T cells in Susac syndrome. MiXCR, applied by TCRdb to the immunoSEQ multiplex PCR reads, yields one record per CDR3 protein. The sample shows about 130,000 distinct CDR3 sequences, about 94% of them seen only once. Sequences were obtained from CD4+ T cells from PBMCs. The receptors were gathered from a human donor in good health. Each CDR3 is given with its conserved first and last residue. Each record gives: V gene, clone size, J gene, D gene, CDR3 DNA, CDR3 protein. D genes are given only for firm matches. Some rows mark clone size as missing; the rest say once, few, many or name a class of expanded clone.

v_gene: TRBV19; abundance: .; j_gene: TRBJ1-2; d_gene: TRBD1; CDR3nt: TGTGCCAGTAGTATAGTAAGGACAGGGTCTGGCTACACCTTC; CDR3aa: CASSIVRTGSGYTF
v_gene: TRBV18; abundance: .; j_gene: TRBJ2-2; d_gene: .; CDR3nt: TGTGCCAGCTCACCACTCGGGGGCAGGGACACCGGGGAGCTGTTTTTT; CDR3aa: CASSPLGGRDTGELFF
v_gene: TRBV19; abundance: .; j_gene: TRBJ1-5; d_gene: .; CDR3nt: TGTGCCAGTAGAACAGGGTCGCGGCAGCCCCAGCATTTT; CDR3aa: CASRTGSRQPQHF
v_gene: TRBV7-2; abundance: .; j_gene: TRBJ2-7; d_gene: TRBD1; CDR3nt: TGTGCCAGCAGCTTAGCCGGAGGACAGGGTAACGAGCAGTACTTC; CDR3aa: CASSLAGGQGNEQYF
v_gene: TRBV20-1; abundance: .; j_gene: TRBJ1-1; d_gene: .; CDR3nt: TGCAGTGCTAGAGGCCCCTCAAACACTGAAGCTTTCTTT; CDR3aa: CSARGPSNTEAFF
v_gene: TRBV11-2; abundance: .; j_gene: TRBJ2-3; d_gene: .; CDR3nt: TGTGCCAGCAGCTCCCAGTCTGATACGCAGTATTTT; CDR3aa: CASSSQSDTQYF
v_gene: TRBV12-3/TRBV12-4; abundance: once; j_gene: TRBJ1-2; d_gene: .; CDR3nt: TGTGCCAGCAGTTTCCGAGGGGTCTTGGGATATGGCTACACCTTC; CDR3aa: CASSFRGVLGYGYTF
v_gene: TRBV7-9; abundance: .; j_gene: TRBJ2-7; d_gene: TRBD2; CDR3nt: TGTGCCAGCAGCCAGCTAGCGGGAGAGAGCCACGAGCAGTACTTC; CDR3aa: CASSQLAGESHEQYF
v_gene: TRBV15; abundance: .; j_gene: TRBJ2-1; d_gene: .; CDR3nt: TGTGCCACCAGCAGAGATCCCAGGGGCTCCTACAATGAGCAGTTCTTC; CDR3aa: CATSRDPRGSYNEQFF
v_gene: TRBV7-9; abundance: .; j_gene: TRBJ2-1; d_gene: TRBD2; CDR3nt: TGTGCCAGCAGCTTCGATTCCGGCGGGAGCTCCTACAATGAGCAGTTCTTC; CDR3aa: CASSFDSGGSSYNEQFF
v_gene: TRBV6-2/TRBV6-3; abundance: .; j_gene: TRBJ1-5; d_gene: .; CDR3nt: TGTGCCAGCAGTTTAGGCCAGGTTGGTCAGCCCCAGCATTTT; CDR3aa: CASSLGQVGQPQHF
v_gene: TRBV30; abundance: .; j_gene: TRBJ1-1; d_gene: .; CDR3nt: TGTGCCTGGAGTTCGACAGGGAACACTGAAGCTTTCTTT; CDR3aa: CAWSSTGNTEAFF
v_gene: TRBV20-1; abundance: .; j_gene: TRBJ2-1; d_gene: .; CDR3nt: TGCAGTGCTCCATCTAGCGTGGGATTCTACAATGAGCAGTTCTTC; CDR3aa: CSAPSSVGFYNEQFF
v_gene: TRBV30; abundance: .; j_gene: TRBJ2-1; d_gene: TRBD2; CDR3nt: TGTGCCTGGAGTGTGACTAGCGGGAGGGCGAATGAGCAGTTCTTC; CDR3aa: CAWSVTSGRANEQFF
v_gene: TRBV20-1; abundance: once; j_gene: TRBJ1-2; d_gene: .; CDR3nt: TGCAGTGCTAGAGGGGGGTATGGCTACACCTTC; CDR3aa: CSARGGYGYTF
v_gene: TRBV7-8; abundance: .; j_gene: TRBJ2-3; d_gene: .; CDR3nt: TGTGCCAGCAGCTTAAGCCCGGGACGGACAGATACGCAGTATTTT; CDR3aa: CASSLSPGRTDTQYF
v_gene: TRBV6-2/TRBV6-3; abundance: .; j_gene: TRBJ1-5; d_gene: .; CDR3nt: TGTGCCAGCAGGAGGGGGGTCGGGTGGAATCAGCCCCAGCATTTT; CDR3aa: CASRRGVGWNQPQHF
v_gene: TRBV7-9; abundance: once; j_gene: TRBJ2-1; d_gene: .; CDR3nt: TGTGCCAGCAGCTTAGATACTAGAGGCACCTACAATGAGCAGTTCTTC; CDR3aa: CASSLDTRGTYNEQFF
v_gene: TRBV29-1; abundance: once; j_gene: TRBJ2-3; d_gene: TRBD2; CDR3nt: TGCAGCTTTTCCCCGGGAGGACGGACAGATACGCAGTATTTT; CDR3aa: CSFSPGGRTDTQYF
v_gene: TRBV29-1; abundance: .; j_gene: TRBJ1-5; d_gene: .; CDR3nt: TGCAGCGTTGTAACGGGCTTCAATCAGCCCCAGCATTTT; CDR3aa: CSVVTGFNQPQHF
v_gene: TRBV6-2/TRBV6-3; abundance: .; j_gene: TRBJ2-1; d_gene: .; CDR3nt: TGTGCCAGCAGTTACCTAGCAAATGAGCAGTTCTTC; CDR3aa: CASSYLANEQFF
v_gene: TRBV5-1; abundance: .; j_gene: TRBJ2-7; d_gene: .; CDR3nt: TGCGCCAGTCGCGGGTCCGGTCCCGAGCAGTACTTC; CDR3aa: CASRGSGPEQYF
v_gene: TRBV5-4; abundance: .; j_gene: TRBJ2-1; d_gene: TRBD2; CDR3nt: TGTGCCAGCAGCTTCTCACTAGCGGGAGGGTTAGGGAATGAGCAGTTCTTC; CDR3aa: CASSFSLAGGLGNEQFF
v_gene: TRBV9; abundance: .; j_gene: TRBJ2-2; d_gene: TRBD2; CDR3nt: TGTGCCAGCAGCGTAGCGGGAGGTCCGAACACCGGGGAGCTGTTTTTT; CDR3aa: CASSVAGGPNTGELFF
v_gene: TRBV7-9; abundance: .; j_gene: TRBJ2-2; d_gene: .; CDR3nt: TGTGCCAGCAGCCCCCGGGACCCCCGGGGCGGGGAGCTGTTTTTT; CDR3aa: CASSPRDPRGGELFF
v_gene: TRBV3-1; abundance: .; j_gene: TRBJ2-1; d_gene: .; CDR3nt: TGTGCCAGCAGCCAAGTACCCTTAGGGGAGGCTGAGCAGTTCTTC; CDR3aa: CASSQVPLGEAEQFF
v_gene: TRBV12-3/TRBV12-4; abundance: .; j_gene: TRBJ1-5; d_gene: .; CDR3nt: TGTGCCAGCAGTTTTTGGAATCAGCCCCAGCATTTT; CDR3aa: CASSFWNQPQHF
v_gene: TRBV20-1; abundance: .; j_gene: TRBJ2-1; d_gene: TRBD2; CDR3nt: TGCAGTGCTTCGATTAGCGGGAGGCCCCAGGAGGAGCAGTTCTTC; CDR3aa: CSASISGRPQEEQFF
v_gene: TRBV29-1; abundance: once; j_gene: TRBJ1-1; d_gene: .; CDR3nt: TGCAGCGTTGACGTTGGGGGGGCGAACACTGAAGCTTTCTTT; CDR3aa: CSVDVGGANTEAFF
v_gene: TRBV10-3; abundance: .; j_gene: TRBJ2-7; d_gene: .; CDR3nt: TGTGCCATCAGTGCTAACCTCGGGGGCTTTAGCTCCTACGAGCAGTACTTC; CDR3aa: CAISANLGGFSSYEQYF
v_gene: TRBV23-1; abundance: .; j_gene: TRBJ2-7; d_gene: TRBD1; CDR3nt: TGCGCCAGCAGTCAATTCGACGGGGACAGGGCTACCTACGAGCAGTACTTC; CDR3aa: CASSQFDGDRATYEQYF
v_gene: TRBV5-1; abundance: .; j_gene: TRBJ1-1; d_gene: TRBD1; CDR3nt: TGCGCCAGCAGCCCGCAAATACCGGGACAGGCCCCGAACACTGAAGCTTTCTTT; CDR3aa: CASSPQIPGQAPNTEAFF
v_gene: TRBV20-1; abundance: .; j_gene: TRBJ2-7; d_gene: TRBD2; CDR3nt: TGCAGTGCTAGAGAAAAAAATCATGGGACTAGCGGCTCCTACGAGCAGTACTTC; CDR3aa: CSAREKNHGTSGSYEQYF
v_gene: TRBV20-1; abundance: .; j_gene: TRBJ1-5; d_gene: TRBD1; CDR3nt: TGCAGTGCTCATGACAGGGGGCTGGCCAATCAGCCCCAGCATTTT; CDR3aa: CSAHDRGLANQPQHF
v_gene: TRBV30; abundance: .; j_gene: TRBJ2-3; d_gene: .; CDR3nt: TGTGCCTGGGGGACGACAGATACGCAGTATTTT; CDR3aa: CAWGTTDTQYF
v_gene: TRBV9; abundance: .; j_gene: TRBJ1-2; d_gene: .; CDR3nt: TGTGCCAGCAGCGTAGCTCCTCGCCAGTCCCTCTATGGCTACACCTTC; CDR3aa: CASSVAPRQSLYGYTF
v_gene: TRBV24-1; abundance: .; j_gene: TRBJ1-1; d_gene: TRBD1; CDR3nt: TGTGCCACCAGTGATGGGACAGGCGGGAGGAACACTGAAGCTTTCTTT; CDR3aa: CATSDGTGGRNTEAFF
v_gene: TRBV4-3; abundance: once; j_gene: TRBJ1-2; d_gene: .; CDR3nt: TGCGCCAGCAGCCAAGTAACGGCCGGAATTTATGGCTACACCTTC; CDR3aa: CASSQVTAGIYGYTF
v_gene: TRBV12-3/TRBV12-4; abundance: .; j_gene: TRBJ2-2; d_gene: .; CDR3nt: TGTGCCAGCCGACCTCGCGGCGCCCTTAACACCGGGGAGCTGTTTTTT; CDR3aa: CASRPRGALNTGELFF
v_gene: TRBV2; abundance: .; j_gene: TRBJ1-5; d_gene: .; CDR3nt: TGTGCCAGCAGTGAAAATTTACGGGGGAATCAGCCCCAGCATTTT; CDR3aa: CASSENLRGNQPQHF
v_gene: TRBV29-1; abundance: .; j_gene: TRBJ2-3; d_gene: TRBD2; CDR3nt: TGCAGCGCCTTAGACGGATTCGATAGCGGGAGCCCAGATACGCAGTATTTT; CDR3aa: CSALDGFDSGSPDTQYF
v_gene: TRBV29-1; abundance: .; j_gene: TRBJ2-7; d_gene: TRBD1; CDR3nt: TGCAGCGTTGTGGGTTCCCTCCGGACAGGGAAGAACGAGCAGTACTTC; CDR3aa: CSVVGSLRTGKNEQYF
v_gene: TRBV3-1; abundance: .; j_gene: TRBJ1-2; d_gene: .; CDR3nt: TGTGCCAGCAGCGCACCTAACTATGGCTACACCTTC; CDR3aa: CASSAPNYGYTF
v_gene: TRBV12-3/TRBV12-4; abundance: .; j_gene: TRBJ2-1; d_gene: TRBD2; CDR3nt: TGTGCCAGCAGTCCGTCCCGGGGGGGAGGGCAAGCTGAGCAGTTCTTC; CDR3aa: CASSPSRGGGQAEQFF
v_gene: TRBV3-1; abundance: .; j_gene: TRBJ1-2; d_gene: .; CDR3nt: TGTGCCAGCAGCCAAGAAAGCCACCAGACTAACTATGGCTACACCTTC; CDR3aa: CASSQESHQTNYGYTF
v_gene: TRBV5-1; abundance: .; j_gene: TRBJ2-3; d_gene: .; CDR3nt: TGCGCCAGCAGCCCGACACGGGGCCCCACAGATACGCAGTATTTT; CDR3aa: CASSPTRGPTDTQYF